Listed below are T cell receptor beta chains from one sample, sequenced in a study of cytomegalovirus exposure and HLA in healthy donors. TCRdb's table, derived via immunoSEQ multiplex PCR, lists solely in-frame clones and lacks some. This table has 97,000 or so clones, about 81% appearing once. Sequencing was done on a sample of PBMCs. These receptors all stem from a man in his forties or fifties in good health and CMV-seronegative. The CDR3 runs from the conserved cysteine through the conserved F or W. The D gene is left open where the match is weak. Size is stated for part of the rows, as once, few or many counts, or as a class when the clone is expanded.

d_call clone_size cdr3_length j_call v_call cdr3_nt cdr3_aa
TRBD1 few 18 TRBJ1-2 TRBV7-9 TGTGCCAGCAGCTCGCATCCCGGGACAGAAAATCACCTTTATGGCTACACCTTC CASSSHPGTENHLYGYTF
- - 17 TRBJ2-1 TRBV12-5 TGTGCTAGTGGTTTGGTACGTTTTGGGGCGGCGTTAGGTGAGCAGTTCTTC CASGLVRFGAALGEQFF
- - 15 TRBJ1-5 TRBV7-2 TGTGCCAGCAGCTTAAATCTAGGGGTCGGACAGCCCCAGCATTTT CASSLNLGVGQPQHF
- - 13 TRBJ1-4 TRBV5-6 TGTGCCAGCAGCTTGTCTGTTAATGAAAAACTGTTTTTT CASSLSVNEKLFF
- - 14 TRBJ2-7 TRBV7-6 TGTGCCAGCAGCTTAGGGGGGGAAAGAAGCGAGCAGTACTTC CASSLGGERSEQYF
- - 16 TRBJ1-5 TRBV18 TGTGCCAGCTCCCCCAACTTCGCGGGGTACAATCAGCCCCAGCATTTT CASSPNFAGYNQPQHF
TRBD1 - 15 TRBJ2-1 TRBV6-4 TGTGCCAGCAGCGCAGGACAGGGGGACGGCAATGAGCAGTTCTTC CASSAGQGDGNEQFF
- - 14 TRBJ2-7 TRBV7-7 TGTGCCAGCAGCCCGGACTCGGTCACCTACGAGCAGTACTTC CASSPDSVTYEQYF
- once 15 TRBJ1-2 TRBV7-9 TGTGCCAGCAGCTTATCGGCAGGAAATAACTATGGCTACACCTTC CASSLSAGNNYGYTF
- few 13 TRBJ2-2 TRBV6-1 TGTGCCAGCAGACCTACAGGGATCGGGGAGCTGTTTTTT CASRPTGIGELFF
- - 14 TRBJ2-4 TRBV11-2 TGTGCCAGCAGCGAGCCCTTGGGAGGCGGCATTCAGTACTTC CASSEPLGGGIQYF
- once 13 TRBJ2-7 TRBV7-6 TGTGCCAGCAGCGGGGGGACAGCTTACGAGCAGTACTTC CASSGGTAYEQYF
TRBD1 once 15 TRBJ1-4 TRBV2 TGTGCCAGCGGAAAAGACAGGGTTTTTCGGGAAAAACTGTTTTTT CASGKDRVFREKLFF
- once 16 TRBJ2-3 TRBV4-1 TGCGCCAGCAGCCGAGGACTGGGTAGCCCCACAGATACGCAGTATTTT CASSRGLGSPTDTQYF
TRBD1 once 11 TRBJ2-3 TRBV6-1 TGTGCCAGCAGGACAGGGAATACGCAGTATTTT CASRTGNTQYF
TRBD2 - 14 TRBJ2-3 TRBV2 TGTGCCAGCAGTATAGCGGGGGTCGCGGATACGCAGTATTTT CASSIAGVADTQYF
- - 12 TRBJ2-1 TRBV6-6 TGTGCCAGCGCCTTACAAGACAATGAGCAGTTCTTC CASALQDNEQFF
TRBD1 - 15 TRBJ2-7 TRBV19 TGTGCCAGTAGTAGACCCGGACAGGGGGCCTACGAGCAGTACTTC CASSRPGQGAYEQYF
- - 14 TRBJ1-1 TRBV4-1 TGCGCCAGCAGCCAACGGGAAGCGAACACTGAAGCTTTCTTT CASSQREANTEAFF
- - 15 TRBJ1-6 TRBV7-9 TGTGCCAGCAGCTTAAGTGACAGATTTAATTCACCCCTCCACTTT CASSLSDRFNSPLHF
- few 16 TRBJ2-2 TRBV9 TGTGCCAGCAGACCGGGAACTAGTATCTCCACCGGGGAGCTGTTTTTT CASRPGTSISTGELFF
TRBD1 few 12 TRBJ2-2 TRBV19 TGTGCCACCTGGGGACAGACCGGGGAGCTGTTTTTT CATWGQTGELFF
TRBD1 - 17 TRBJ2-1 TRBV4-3 TGCGCCAGCAGCCAAGATAGCCGACAGGGCCCCTGGGATGAGCAGTTCTTC CASSQDSRQGPWDEQFF
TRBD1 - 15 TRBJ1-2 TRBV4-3 TGCGCCAGCAGCCCGATTGGGCAGGGGGTATATGGCTACACCTTC CASSPIGQGVYGYTF
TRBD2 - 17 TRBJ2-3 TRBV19 TGTGCCAGTAGTATAGGACTAGCGGGGGGATTCACAGATACGCAGTATTTT CASSIGLAGGFTDTQYF
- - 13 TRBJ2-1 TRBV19 TGTGCCAGTAGGGGAACTAGCATCGGTGAGCAGTTCTTC CASRGTSIGEQFF
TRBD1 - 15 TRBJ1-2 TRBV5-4 TGCGCCAGCAGCAACGACCAACAGGGGGTTGATGGCTACACCTTC CASSNDQQGVDGYTF
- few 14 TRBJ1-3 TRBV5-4 TGTGCCAGCAGCACGTTCGACTCGGGAAACACCATATATTTT CASSTFDSGNTIYF
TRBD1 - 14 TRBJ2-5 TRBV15 TGTGCCACCAGCAGGGACAGGTACCAAGAGACCCAGTACTTC CATSRDRYQETQYF
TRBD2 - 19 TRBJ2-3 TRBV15 TGTGCCACCAGCAGAGAACCCAGGCGGGGGGCGCGTAGCACAGATACGCAGTATTTT CATSREPRRGARSTDTQYF
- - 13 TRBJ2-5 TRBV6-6 TGTGCCAGCACCCCCGGGGGACGAGAGACCCAGTACTTC CASTPGGRETQYF
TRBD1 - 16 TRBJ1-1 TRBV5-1 TGCGCCAGCAGATCAACGACAGGGACGGGGAACACTGAAGCTTTCTTT CASRSTTGTGNTEAFF
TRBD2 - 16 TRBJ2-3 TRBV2 TGTGCCAGCACCCCTGGGACTAGCGGGGCCACAGATACGCAGTATTTT CASTPGTSGATDTQYF
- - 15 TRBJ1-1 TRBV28 TGTGCCAGCAGCCTATGGGGACTTATGAACACTGAAGCTTTCTTT CASSLWGLMNTEAFF
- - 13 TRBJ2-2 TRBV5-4 TGTGCCAGCAGCTTCTATAACACCGGGGAGCTGTTTTTT CASSFYNTGELFF
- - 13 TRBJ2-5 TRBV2 TGTGCCAGCAGTGACGGGGGGCCCGAGACCCAGTACTTC CASSDGGPETQYF
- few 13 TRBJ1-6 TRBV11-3 TGTGCCAGCAGCTTAAAGCCTAATTCACCCCTCCACTTT CASSLKPNSPLHF
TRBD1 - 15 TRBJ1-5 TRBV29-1 TGCAGCGTTGTAGGACCAGGGGGTGTAGGTCAGCCCCAGCATTTT CSVVGPGGVGQPQHF
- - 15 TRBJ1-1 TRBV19 TGTGCCAGTAGTATCACCGGGATCCTAAACACTGAAGCTTTCTTT CASSITGILNTEAFF
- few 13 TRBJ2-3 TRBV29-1 TGCAGCGTTGGTTGGGGGGGCACAGATACGCAGTATTTT CSVGWGGTDTQYF
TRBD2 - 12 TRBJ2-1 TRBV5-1 TGCGCCAGCAGCCGGGATGCGGGAGGGCAGTTCTTC CASSRDAGGQFF
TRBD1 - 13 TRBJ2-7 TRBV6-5 TGTGCCAGCAGTTACTTTGGACAGGGCGAGCAGTACTTC CASSYFGQGEQYF
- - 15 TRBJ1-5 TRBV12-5 TGTGCTAGTGGTTTGGTCCCCGAGCCCAATCAGCCCCAGCATTTT CASGLVPEPNQPQHF